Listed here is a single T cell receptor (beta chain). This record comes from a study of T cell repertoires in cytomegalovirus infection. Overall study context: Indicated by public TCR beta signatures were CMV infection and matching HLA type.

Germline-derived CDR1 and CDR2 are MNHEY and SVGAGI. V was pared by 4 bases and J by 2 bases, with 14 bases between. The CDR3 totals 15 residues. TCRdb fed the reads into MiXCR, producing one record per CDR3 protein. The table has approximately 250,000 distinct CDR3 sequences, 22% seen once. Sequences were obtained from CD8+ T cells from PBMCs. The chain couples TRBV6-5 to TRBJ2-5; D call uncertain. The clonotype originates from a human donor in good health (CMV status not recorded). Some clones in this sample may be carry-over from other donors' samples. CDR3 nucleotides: TGTGCCAGCAGTTCTAAAAAGGACGGGCAAGAGACCCAGTACTTC. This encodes CASSSKKDGQETQYF.